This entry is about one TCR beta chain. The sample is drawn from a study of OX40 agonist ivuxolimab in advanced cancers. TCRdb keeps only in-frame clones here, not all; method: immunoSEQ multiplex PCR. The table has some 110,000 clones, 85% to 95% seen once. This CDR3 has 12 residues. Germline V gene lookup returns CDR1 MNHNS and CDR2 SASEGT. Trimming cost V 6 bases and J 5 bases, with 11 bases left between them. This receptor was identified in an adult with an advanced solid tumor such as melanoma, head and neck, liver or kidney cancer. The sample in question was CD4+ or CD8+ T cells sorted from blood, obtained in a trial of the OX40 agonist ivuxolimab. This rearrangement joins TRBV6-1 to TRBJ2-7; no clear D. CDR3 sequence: CASRRGVDEQYF. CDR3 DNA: TGTGCCAGCAGGAGAGGTGTGGACGAGCAGTACTTC.